The text below deals with one T cell receptor (beta chain). This specimen comes from a study of early T cells in non-severe SARS-CoV-2 infection. For the study at large: The input, bulk RNA from unsorted whole blood, was sequenced, and chains were unpaired.

Individual cDNA molecules each received unique molecular identifiers attached to them. TCRdb used MiXCR to reprocess the 5' RACE reads, holding one entry per CDR3 protein. The profile shows about 76,000 distinct CDR3 sequences, around 11% of them singletons. Germline CDR1 is SGHNT and CDR2 is YYREEE (reference sequence). The ends were cut back, 0 bases at V and 5 bases at J, with 11 bases in the middle. The CDR3 runs 14 residues. This clonotype was sampled from an adult who was a healthcare worker with PCR-confirmed SARS-CoV-2 infection or an uninfected control (not recorded which). The sequenced sample was whole blood. This rearrangement joins TRBV5-4 to TRBJ2-5; TRBD1 is a possible D gene (5 bases). Here the CDR3 DNA reads TGTGCCAGCAGCTTGGACAGGCTAAGCGAGACCCAGTACTTC. This codes for CASSLDRLSETQYF.